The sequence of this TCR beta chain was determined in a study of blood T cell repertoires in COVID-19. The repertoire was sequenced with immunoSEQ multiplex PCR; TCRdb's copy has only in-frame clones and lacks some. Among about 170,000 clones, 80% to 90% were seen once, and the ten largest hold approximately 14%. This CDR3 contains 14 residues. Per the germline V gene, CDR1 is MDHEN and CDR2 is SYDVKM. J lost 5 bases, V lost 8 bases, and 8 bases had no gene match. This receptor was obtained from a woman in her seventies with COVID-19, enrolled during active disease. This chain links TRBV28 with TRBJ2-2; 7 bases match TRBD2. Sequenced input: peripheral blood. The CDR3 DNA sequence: TGTGCCAGCGGACGGGAGGTAAAAACCGGGGAGCTGTTTTTT. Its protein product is CASGREVKTGELFF.